This T cell receptor beta chain was captured in a study of identical twins. CDR3 length equals 15 residues. The V and J ends lost 0 bases and 0 bases respectively, with 6 bases between them. Germline CDR1 SGHAT, CDR2 FQNNGV. General observations from the study: Cord blood's abundant beta clonotypes had fewer insertions, unlike memory repertoires. Beta out-of-frame twin sharing showed a weaker excess.

Unique molecular identifiers were present on the cDNA, and a universal primer site came from template switching. Using its own MiXCR run on the 5' RACE reads, TCRdb lists one record per CDR3 protein. The data show 210,000 or so distinct CDR3 sequences, less than 8% seen once. This clonotype was seen ten or more times. Its antigen is unknown. These data are also associated with another study on yellow fever vaccine responses in identical twins. That work states: Twins reportedly had a vaccine T cell response that seemed partly convergent, partly personalized.

The sequenced sample was memory (CD45RO+) T cells sorted from blood. The chain combines TRBV11-2 with TRBJ1-3; D unresolved. The TCR comes from a woman aged 18 to 35 in good health. The CDR3 bases are TGTGCCAGCAGCTTAGAATCCAGCTCTGGAAACACCATATATTTT. Protein product: CASSLESSSGNTIYF.